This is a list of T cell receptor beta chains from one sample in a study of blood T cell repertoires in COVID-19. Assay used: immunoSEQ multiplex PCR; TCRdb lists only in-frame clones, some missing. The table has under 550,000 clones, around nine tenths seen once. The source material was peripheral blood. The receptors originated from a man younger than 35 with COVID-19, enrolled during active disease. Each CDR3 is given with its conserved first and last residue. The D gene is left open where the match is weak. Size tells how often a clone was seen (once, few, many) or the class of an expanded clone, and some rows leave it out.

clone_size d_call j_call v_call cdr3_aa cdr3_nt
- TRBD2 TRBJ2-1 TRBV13 CASSPKGLAGGSGEQFF TGTGCCAGCAGCCCAAAGGGACTAGCGGGGGGCAGCGGTGAGCAGTTCTTC
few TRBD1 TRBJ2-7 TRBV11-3 CASSLEGPGTGNYEQYF TGTGCCAGCAGCTTAGAGGGGCCCGGGACAGGGAACTACGAGCAGTACTTC
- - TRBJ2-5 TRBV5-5 CASSSLSTGQETQYF TGTGCCAGCAGCTCACTCTCGACAGGACAAGAGACCCAGTACTTC
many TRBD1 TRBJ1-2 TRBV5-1 CASSLGQGAGGYTF TGCGCCAGCAGCTTGGGGCAGGGGGCAGGAGGCTACACCTTC
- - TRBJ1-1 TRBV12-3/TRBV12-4 CASSNGTSEAFF TGTGCCAGCAGCAACGGGACATCTGAAGCTTTCTTT
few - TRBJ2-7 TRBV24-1 CATSGQGTDEQYF TGTGCCACCAGTGGGCAGGGGACCGACGAGCAGTACTTC
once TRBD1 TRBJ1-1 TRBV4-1 CASRRTGGTEAFF TGCGCCAGCAGAAGAACAGGGGGCACTGAAGCTTTCTTT
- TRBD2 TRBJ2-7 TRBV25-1 CASSGRGVGYEQYF TGTGCCAGCAGTGGCCGGGGGGTGGGCTACGAGCAGTACTTC
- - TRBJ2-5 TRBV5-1 CASSLVGGEETQYF TGCGCCAGCAGCTTGGTCGGAGGGGAAGAGACCCAGTACTTC
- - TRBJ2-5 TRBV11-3 CASSSWSGEQETQYF TGTGCCAGCAGCTCATGGTCAGGCGAACAAGAGACCCAGTACTTC
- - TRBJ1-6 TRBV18 CASSPRADRGGNSPLHF TGTGCCAGCTCACCACGGGCTGACCGAGGGGGTAATTCACCCCTCCACTTT
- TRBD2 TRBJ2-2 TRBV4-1 CASSHLSSGSWTGELFF TGCGCCAGCAGCCACCTTTCTAGCGGTTCGTGGACCGGGGAGCTGTTTTTT
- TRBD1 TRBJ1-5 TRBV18 CASSSTGLGGQPQHF TGTGCCAGCTCATCGACAGGGTTGGGGGGTCAGCCCCAGCATTTT
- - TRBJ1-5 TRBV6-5 CASRKTGSNQPQHF TGTGCCAGCAGGAAAACAGGGAGCAATCAGCCCCAGCATTTT
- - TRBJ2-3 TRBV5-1 CASSLAGGGGTDTQYF TGCGCCAGCAGCTTGGCCGGGGGAGGTGGCACAGATACGCAGTATTTT
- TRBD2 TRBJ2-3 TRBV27 CASGNLAGGPVTDTQYF TGTGCCAGCGGCAACCTAGCGGGAGGGCCTGTGACAGATACGCAGTATTTT
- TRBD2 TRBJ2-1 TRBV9 CASSVGTSAYNEQFF TGTGCCAGCAGCGTAGGGACTAGCGCCTACAATGAGCAGTTCTTC
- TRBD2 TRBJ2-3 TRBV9 CASSVVGGRPTDTQYF TGTGCCAGCAGCGTAGTGGGGGGGAGACCCACAGATACGCAGTATTTT
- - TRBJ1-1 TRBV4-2 CASSREGDIAMNTEAFF TGTGCCAGCAGCCGCGAGGGGGACATAGCCATGAACACTGAAGCTTTCTTT
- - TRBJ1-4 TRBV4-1 CASSLRELATNEKLFF TGCGCCAGCAGCCTAAGGGAGCTAGCAACTAATGAAAAACTGTTTTTT
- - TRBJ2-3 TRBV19 CASASFSRVGGDTQYF TGTGCCAGTGCCAGCTTCTCGCGGGTGGGAGGTGATACGCAGTATTTT
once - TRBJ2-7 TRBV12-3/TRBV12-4 CATSDSTEQYF TGTGCCACCTCGGACTCAACCGAGCAGTACTTC
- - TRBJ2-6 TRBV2 CATHSGVGANVLTF TGTGCCACCCACTCAGGGGTGGGGGCCAACGTCCTGACTTTC
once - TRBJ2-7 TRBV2 CASSAYRGGNEQYF TGTGCCAGCAGCGCCTACAGGGGAGGAAACGAGCAGTACTTC
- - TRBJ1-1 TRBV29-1 CSVRARTFEAFF TGCAGCGTTCGTGCCAGGACTTTTGAAGCTTTCTTT
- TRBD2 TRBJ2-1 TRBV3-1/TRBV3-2 CASSRTSYNEQFF TGTGCCAGCAGCCGGACTAGTTACAATGAGCAGTTCTTC